The clone carrying this T cell receptor beta chain was observed a handful of times. The antigen remains unidentified. Sequence data for DNA of cultured CD4+ T cells were generated by the Oncomine TCR Beta short-read assay. Cultures of CD4+ T cells served as the source for extracting genomic DNA. TCRdb passed the PCR reads through MiXCR, listing each CDR3 protein once. The data show around 7,500 distinct CDR3 sequences, roughly 32% seen once. This record comes from a study of vaccination and CD4 T cells after COVID-19. The wider study: Each person enrolled got two BNT162b2 or mRNA-1273 vaccine doses. Control cultures were supplied with a CEFX pool, an HIV-1 Nef pool, or no peptide at all.

The treatment is: roughly ten-day PBMC culture with coronavirus spike peptide pools or control peptides (ViraFEST assay). CD4+ T cells that came from the unexposed donor were collected before the COVID-19 pandemic (2011-2018). The receptor was isolated from a human donor in good health. The sample comprised CD4+ T cells from blood, cultured in vitro.

CDR3 protein: CASLGTGDHEQYF. The CDR3 coding sequence is TGTGCCAGTCTCGGGACAGGGGACCACGAGCAGTACTTC. The chain uses TRBV28 and TRBJ2-7; TRBD1 matches at 10 bases. The germline V gene encodes CDR1 MDHEN and CDR2 SYDVKM. The CDR3 consists of 13 residues. V was clipped by 9 bases and J by 5 bases; unmatched bases: 7.